Shown below are 14 T cell receptor beta chains from a single sample sequenced in a study of vaccination and CD4 T cells after COVID-19. No cognate antigen is known for these TCRs. Treatment of the sample: roughly 10-day PBMC culture with coronavirus spike peptide pools or control peptides (ViraFEST assay). At the Johns Hopkins FTIC core, DNA taken from cultured CD4+ T cells was sequenced by way of the Oncomine TCR Beta short-read assay. MiXCR was run by TCRdb on the PCR reads, yielding one entry per CDR3 protein. The sample lists under 15,000 distinct CDR3 sequences; around three fifths were seen once. The specimen sequenced was CD4+ T cells from blood, cultured in vitro. The receptors come from a human donor who had recovered from COVID-19.

This chain links TRBV30 with TRBJ2-1, with 7 bases lining up with TRBD2. J gave up 7 bases and V 0 bases, and 6 bases lay outside the gene matches. Germline V gene sequence: CDR1 GTSNPN, CDR2 SVGIG (reference sequence). The CDR3 consists of 14 residues. DNA of the CDR3: TGTGCCTGGAGTGTGGGAGGGTCCCAAAATGAGCAGTTCTTC. Translation: CAWSVGGSQNEQFF.

This clonotype has just a few counts. This sequence joins TRBV7-9 and TRBJ2-2, with TRBD2 identical over 10 bases. CDR1 is SEHNR, CDR2 FQNEAQ, per germline (reference sequence). This CDR3 comprises 17 residues. J gave up 5 bases and V 5 bases, and 11 bases lay outside the gene matches. The CDR3: CASSRGESGRVTGELFF. The CDR3 coding sequence is TGTGCCAGCAGCCGCGGTGAGAGCGGGAGGGTAACCGGGGAGCTGTTTTTT.

V usage is TRBV7-2 and J usage is TRBJ2-2, with no clear D. The germline V gene encodes CDR1 SGHTA and CDR2 FQGNSA. The CDR3 is 12 amino acids. The V and J ends lost 6 bases and 2 bases respectively, with 4 bases between them. The CDR3 coding sequence is TGTGCCAGCAGTTACAACACCGGGGAGCTGTTTTTT. It yields the protein CASSYNTGELFF.

The chain has TRBV2 and TRBJ1-2, with TRBD1 identical over 7 bases. The CDR3 has 16 amino acids. The V segment lost 10 bases and the J segment 2 bases; nucleotides outside the gene matches: 16. The germline V gene has CDR1 SNHLY and CDR2 FYNNEI. CDR3 residues: CANERQGQTPNYGYTF. The CDR3 DNA is TGTGCCAACGAAAGACAGGGACAAACGCCGAACTATGGCTACACCTTC.

V is TRBV16 and J is TRBJ1-1, with D perhaps matching TRBD1 (5 bases). Germline CDR1 and CDR2: KGHSY and FQNENV. The CDR3 spans 14 residues. V dropped 4 bases and J dropped 4 bases, with 13 bases sitting between them. The CDR3 DNA reads TGTGCCAGCAGCCCCCCGGGGGGAATCACTGAAGCTTTCTTT. It is translated as CASSPPGGITEAFF.

The chain recombines TRBV7-8 with TRBJ2-7; D gene uncertain. Germline V lookup: CDR1 SGHVS, CDR2 FQNEAQ. CDR3 length: 12 amino acids. V shed 2 bases and J shed 4 bases, with 6 bases lying between them. CDR3 bases: TGTGCCAGCAGCTTAAGTCGGTACGAGCAGTACTTC. Translating gives CASSLSRYEQYF.

This chain connects TRBV27 to TRBJ1-5; D possibly corresponds to TRBD1 (5 bases). The CDR3 length is 15 residues. Germline loops: CDR1 MNHEY, CDR2 SMNVEV (reference sequence). The V end lost 0 bases, the J end lost 4 bases, and 10 bases lay between the germline ends. CDR3 sequence (DNA): TGTGCCAGCAGTTTATCGGGGGAATTTAATCAGCCCCAGCATTTT. Its translation: CASSLSGEFNQPQHF.

The V call is TRBV28, the J call TRBJ2-6; no definite D call. CDR3 size: 18 residues. CDR1 is MDHEN and CDR2 is SYDVKM in the germline V gene. Trimming removed 2 bases from V and 1 base from J, with 15 bases in between. The CDR3 loop is CASSLVTAAYSGANVLTF. Written as DNA, the CDR3 is TGTGCCAGCAGTTTAGTGACGGCAGCCTATTCTGGGGCCAACGTCCTGACTTTC.

V gene TRBV21-1 combines with J gene TRBJ1-5. TRBV21-1 is a pseudogene. This CDR3 is 16 amino acids long. In DNA form, the CDR3 reads TGTGCCAGCAGCAAAGCGCTGACCATCTCGGTGCAGCCCCAGCATTTT. This encodes CASSKALTISVQPQHF.

This chain joins TRBV6-5 and TRBJ1-4; a weak D match, TRBD1 (5 bases). CDR3 length equals 16 residues. Germline loops: CDR1 MNHEY, CDR2 SVGAGI. V gave up 0 bases and J gave up 11 bases, with 19 bases separating them. The CDR3 nucleotides read TGTGCCAGCAGTTACTCGGGGGTGCCCCCGAAGAGGAAACTGTTTTTT. This translates into CASSYSGVPPKRKLFF.

V gene TRBV2 combines with J gene TRBJ1-1; 8 bases are a match to TRBD1. J lost 2 bases, V lost 5 bases, and 4 bases had no gene match. In germline, CDR1 is SNHLY, CDR2 FYNNEI. This CDR3 comprises 14 residues. The CDR3 DNA sequence: TGTGCCAGCAGTTACAGGGGGTTTAACACTGAAGCTTTCTTT. Amino acids: CASSYRGFNTEAFF.

The chain uses TRBV19 and TRBJ1-1, with 7 bases fitting TRBD1. In germline, CDR1 is LNHDA, CDR2 SQIVND (reference sequence). With V trimmed by 2 bases and J by 3 bases, 6 bases remained unmatched. CDR3 size: 15 residues. CDR3 amino acids: CASSIFRGTDTEAFF. For the CDR3, the DNA is TGTGCCAGTAGTATATTCCGTGGGACAGACACTGAAGCTTTCTTT.

V is TRBV7-2 and J is TRBJ2-2; 7 nucleotides agree with TRBD1. The CDR3 loop spans 14 amino acids. Losses at the gene ends were 7 bases for V and 5 bases for J; bases not matched to a gene: 7. From germline, CDR1 is SGHTA and CDR2 FQGNSA. The CDR3 loop is CASNFGDRTGELFF. CDR3 DNA sequence: TGTGCCAGCAACTTCGGGGACAGAACCGGGGAGCTGTTTTTT. The whole variable domain, filled in from reference TRBV7-2 and TRBJ2-2, reads GAGVSQSPSNKVTEKGKDVELRCDPISGHTALYWYRQSLGQGLEFLIYFQGNSAPDKSGLPSDRFSAERTGGSVSTLTIQRTQQEDSAVYLCASNFGDRTGELFFGEGSRLTVL.

This clonotype was detected only a few times. The chain joins TRBV20-1 to TRBJ2-5; 13 bases line up with TRBD2. Germline assignment: CDR1 DFQATT and CDR2 SNEGSKA (reference sequence). CDR3 length: 18 amino acids. V shed 3 bases, J shed 0 bases, and the junction held 10 bases outside the gene matches. The CDR3 spells CSARGPLAGGLYQETQYF. The CDR3, as DNA: TGCAGTGCTAGGGGACCACTAGCGGGAGGGTTGTACCAAGAGACCCAGTACTTC.